The sample holds many counts of the clone carrying this T cell receptor beta chain. What it binds is not known. The sample is drawn from a study of metastatic and nonmetastatic thyroid tumors. Overall study context: Repertoire data that came from the blood and tumor or nodule tissue of malignant and benign thyroid patients were compared. Study outcomes and limitations: Relative to benign nodules, malignant thyroid tumors were reportedly characterized by significantly elevated TCR beta diversity in blood and tumor.

None of the patients had undergone any treatment ahead of thyroid surgery. Authors' processing steps: CDR3 was compared across clinicopathological groups, and the resulting differences were used to build a distant-metastasis classifier for papillary thyroid cancer. TCRdb re-clonotyped the PCR reads through MiXCR. Here the V and J calls rest on TCRdb's processing, not on the authors' analysis. The profile shows about 92,000 clones, 15% of them singletons. The V end lost 5 bases, the J end lost 2 bases, and 13 bases lay between the germline ends. The CDR3 spans 14 residues. Germline V gene lookup returns CDR1 MDHEN and CDR2 SYDVKM.

The chain employs TRBV28 and TRBJ2-7, with D perhaps TRBD1 (6 bases). Material: blood. The sequence came from a female donor with papillary thyroid cancer or a benign thyroid nodule (not recorded which). Some clones in this sample may be carry-over from other donors' samples. DNA for the CDR3: TGTGCCAGCAGTCCGCCGGGACACCCCTACGAGCAGTACTTC. Protein product: CASSPPGHPYEQYF. Full variable domain (rest looked up from reference TRBV28 and TRBJ2-7): DVKVTQSSRYLVKRTGEKVFLECVQDMDHENMFWYRQDPGLGLRLIYFSYDVKMKEKGDIPEGYSVSREKKERFSLILESASTNQTSMYLCASSPPGHPYEQYFGPGTRLTVT.